This T cell receptor beta chain was captured by sequencing in a study of T cells in Graves' hyperthyroidism and ophthalmopathy. Germline V gene sequence: CDR1 LGHDT, CDR2 YNNKEL (reference sequence). The CDR3 has 15 residues. V lost 5 bases, J lost 7 bases, and 8 bases stayed unmatched. Amplification of TCR beta CDR3 regions used RNA as the template. The study used the HTBI primer set for a first-round RT-PCR of the TCR CDR3. TCRdb fed the multiplex PCR reads into MiXCR, producing one record per CDR3 protein. The sample shows 490,000 or so distinct CDR3 sequences, just under 20% of them seen only once. Ophthalmopathy in the patients scored at least 3 on Clinical Activity Score and at least 4 on NOSPECS grade, lasting under 3 months.

This TCR was sampled from a man between 35 and 55 years old with Graves' ophthalmopathy. Source material: blood. The chain uses TRBV3-1 and TRBJ2-2, with TRBD1 identical over 9 bases. CDR3 loop: CASSLGQGVRGELFF. The CDR3, as DNA: TGTGCCAGCAGCTTGGGACAGGGAGTACGCGGGGAGCTGTTTTTT.